The rows below give T cell receptor beta chains drawn from one sample of a study of T cell repertoires in cytomegalovirus infection. No antigen has been assigned to these receptors. A single record per CDR3 protein comes from TCRdb applying MiXCR to the reads. The sample records 200,000 or so distinct CDR3 sequences, 35% to 40% being singletons. The sequencing used CD8+ T cells from cultured PBMCs, collected from culture after CMV antigen stimulation. Receptor source: a human donor in good health (CMV status not recorded). Some clones in this sample may be carry-over from other donors' samples. CDR3s include the opening cysteine and the closing phenylalanine or tryptophan. The D gene is left open where the match is weak. The listing skips clone size in some rows; elsewhere it reads once, few, many or a size class.

TRBJ2-1,NA,NA,13,TRBV6-5,CASSYSNGVEQFF,TGTGCCAGCAGTTACTCGAACGGGGTTGAGCAGTTCTTC
TRBJ2-7,NA,NA,13,TRBV4-1,CASSRSTGYEQYF,TGCGCCAGCAGCCGCTCAACAGGGTACGAGCAGTACTTC
TRBJ2-2,NA,NA,14,TRBV19,CASSRQMNTGELFF,TGTGCCAGTAGCCGACAAATGAACACCGGGGAGCTGTTTTTT
TRBJ2-7,NA,NA,16,TRBV28,CASSLWDRTISYEQYF,TGTGCCAGCAGTTTATGGGACAGGACTATCTCCTACGAGCAGTACTTC
TRBJ2-5,NA,NA,15,TRBV28,CASNQGEVRQETQYF,TGTGCCAGCAACCAGGGAGAGGTTAGGCAAGAGACCCAGTACTTC
TRBJ1-1,few,NA,16,TRBV7-2,CASSLGSGFANTEAFF,TGTGCCAGCAGCTTAGGTTCAGGGTTTGCGAACACTGAAGCTTTCTTT
TRBJ2-7,NA,NA,14,TRBV4-1,CASSHSGGSGEQYF,TGCGCCAGCAGCCACTCAGGGGGGTCGGGCGAGCAGTACTTC
TRBJ2-2,NA,NA,16,TRBV6-1,CASSERGGANAGELFF,TGTGCCAGCAGTGAGAGAGGGGGGGCAAATGCCGGGGAGCTGTTTTTT
TRBJ2-1,many,TRBD2,17,TRBV7-8,CASSTRIAGGPGNEQFF,TGTGCCAGCAGCACCCGAATAGCGGGAGGGCCTGGGAATGAGCAGTTCTTC
TRBJ1-2,few,NA,16,TRBV27,CASSPKWDFAPYGYTF,TGTGCCAGCAGTCCAAAATGGGACTTCGCCCCCTATGGCTACACCTTC
TRBJ2-7,NA,TRBD2,14,TRBV29-1,CSVDPGNSGHEQYF,TGCAGCGTTGACCCCGGAAATAGCGGGCACGAGCAGTACTTC
TRBJ2-2,many,NA,13,TRBV2,CATTGSGGGELFF,TGTGCCACCACAGGTTCGGGTGGCGGGGAGCTGTTTTTT
TRBJ1-1,few,NA,13,TRBV6-1,CASSPTGNSEAFF,TGTGCCAGCAGTCCCACAGGGAACTCTGAAGCTTTCTTT
TRBJ2-2,NA,TRBD2,15,TRBV30,CAWVGLAGGSGELFF,TGTGCCTGGGTGGGACTAGCGGGAGGTTCCGGGGAGCTGTTTTTT
TRBJ2-3,few,NA,18,TRBV11-1,CASSLDGLTGVFADTQYF,TGTGCCAGCAGCTTAGATGGTCTAACGGGAGTATTCGCAGATACGCAGTATTTT
TRBJ1-1,NA,NA,14,TRBV27,CASSFLAGQGEAFF,TGTGCCAGCAGTTTCCTGGCGGGGCAGGGGGAAGCTTTCTTT
TRBJ2-1,NA,NA,11,TRBV29-1,CSVERLNEQFF,TGCAGCGTTGAAAGGCTGAATGAGCAGTTCTTC
TRBJ1-1,NA,TRBD1,13,TRBV20-1,CSAGDSSNTEAFF,TGCAGTGCTGGGGACAGCTCGAACACTGAAGCTTTCTTT
TRBJ2-2,few,TRBD1,18,TRBV27,CASSLLPWTGSFTGELFF,TGTGCCAGCAGTTTATTACCTTGGACAGGGTCGTTCACCGGGGAGCTGTTTTTT
TRBJ2-3,few,NA,16,TRBV19,CASSIPGKQLTDTQYF,TGTGCCAGTAGTATACCAGGGAAACAGCTCACAGATACGCAGTATTTT
TRBJ1-6,few,NA,14,TRBV27,CASSILGNNSPLHF,TGTGCCAGCAGTATTCTGGGAAATAATTCACCCCTCCACTTT
TRBJ2-1,NA,TRBD1,16,TRBV6-5,CASRPQPGQGIHEQFF,TGTGCCAGCAGGCCACAACCGGGACAGGGGATCCATGAGCAGTTCTTC
TRBJ1-2,few,NA,14,TRBV27,CASKQGRVDYGYTF,TGTGCCAGCAAACAGGGCAGGGTCGACTATGGCTACACCTTC
TRBJ1-4,few,TRBD1,19,TRBV7-9,CASRDDRGVILSPNEKLFF,TGTGCCAGCAGAGATGACAGGGGAGTTATCTTGTCGCCGAATGAAAAACTGTTTTTT
TRBJ2-3,NA,NA,15,TRBV9,CASSVVGSGTDTQYF,TGTGCCAGCAGCGTAGTCGGGAGCGGCACAGATACGCAGTATTTT
TRBJ1-2,NA,NA,14,TRBV14,CASSLDTKNYGYTF,TGTGCCAGCAGTCTTGACACAAAGAACTATGGCTACACCTTC
TRBJ2-7,NA,NA,12,TRBV30,CAWSVGSYEQYF,TGTGCCTGGAGTGTTGGTTCCTACGAGCAGTACTTC
TRBJ1-6,few,NA,14,TRBV7-6,CASSRARGNSPLHF,TGTGCCAGCAGCCGCGCGCGGGGAAATTCACCCCTCCACTTT
TRBJ2-3,NA,NA,13,TRBV28,CAVIAGITDTQYF,TGTGCCGTTATTGCGGGAATCACAGATACGCAGTATTTT
TRBJ2-7,NA,NA,14,TRBV27,CASSSIRDNYEQYF,TGTGCCAGCAGTAGTATCCGGGACAACTACGAGCAGTACTTC
TRBJ1-1,few,TRBD1,15,TRBV2,CASTLGQGLNTEAFF,TGTGCCAGCACCCTCGGACAGGGATTGAACACTGAAGCTTTCTTT
TRBJ2-5,many,TRBD2,15,TRBV6-1,CASSSLAGGLETQYF,TGTGCCAGCAGTTCACTAGCGGGGGGGCTAGAGACCCAGTACTTC
TRBJ1-6,NA,TRBD1,21,TRBV20-1,CSARDWGTGQGAKSYNSPLHF,TGCAGTGCTAGAGATTGGGGGACGGGACAGGGGGCTAAGTCCTATAATTCACCCCTCCACTTT
TRBJ2-7,NA,NA,15,TRBV2,CASSETGDVFYEQYF,TGTGCCAGCAGTGAAACTGGGGACGTCTTCTACGAGCAGTACTTC
TRBJ2-2,NA,NA,17,TRBV11-2,CASSLGWVTNNTGELFF,TGTGCCAGCAGCTTAGGATGGGTGACTAATAACACCGGGGAGCTGTTTTTT
TRBJ1-2,NA,TRBD1,13,TRBV4-1,CASSQDRGQGYTF,TGCGCCAGCAGCCAGGACAGGGGTCAAGGCTACACCTTC
TRBJ2-5,NA,TRBD1,15,TRBV7-6,CASSFEGGEGETQYF,TGTGCCAGCAGCTTTGAAGGGGGCGAAGGAGAGACCCAGTACTTC
TRBJ2-4,NA,NA,12,TRBV20-1,CSAPPRGGIQYF,TGCAGTGCTCCCCCAAGGGGGGGCATTCAGTACTTC
TRBJ1-2,NA,NA,13,TRBV9,CASSEGGVFGYTF,TGTGCCAGCAGCGAGGGAGGGGTCTTTGGCTACACCTTC
TRBJ1-6,few,NA,14,TRBV2,CASRQSSYNSPLHF,TGTGCCAGCAGACAGAGCTCCTATAATTCACCCCTCCACTTT
TRBJ2-5,NA,TRBD1,16,TRBV5-1,CASSLSSDREQETQYF,TGCGCAAGCAGCTTGTCTTCTGACAGGGAACAAGAGACCCAGTACTTC
TRBJ2-5,NA,NA,12,TRBV11-1,CASSFTGKTQYF,TGTGCCAGCAGCTTCACCGGAAAGACCCAGTACTTC
TRBJ2-1,many,NA,16,TRBV7-2,CASSLEEGSLWNEQFF,TGTGCCAGCAGCTTAGAGGAGGGGAGTTTGTGGAATGAGCAGTTCTTC
TRBJ2-3,NA,NA,13,TRBV7-8,CASSLAKKDTQYF,TGTGCCAGCAGCTTAGCGAAGAAAGATACGCAGTATTTT
TRBJ1-5,NA,TRBD1,16,TRBV19,CASSPRTGRVHQPQHF,TGTGCCAGTAGTCCAAGGACAGGCAGGGTACATCAGCCCCAGCATTTT
TRBJ1-1,NA,NA,13,TRBV7-6,CALREAGSTEAFF,TGTGCCTTGCGGGAGGCGGGAAGCACTGAAGCTTTCTTT
TRBJ2-4,NA,NA,14,TRBV7-3,CASSQSETKNIQYF,TGTGCCAGCAGCCAGTCAGAAACTAAAAACATTCAGTACTTC
TRBJ2-4,NA,NA,16,TRBV5-6,CASSLDDNLAKNIQYF,TGTGCCAGCAGCTTGGACGATAATTTAGCCAAAAACATTCAGTACTTC
TRBJ2-7,NA,NA,15,TRBV27,CASSLSHGRSYEQYF,TGTGCCAGCAGTTTATCCCACGGAAGATCCTACGAGCAGTACTTC
TRBJ2-5,NA,TRBD1,21,TRBV28,CASSFVRGRGRERGHQETQYF,TGTGCCAGCAGTTTTGTTCGAGGTAGAGGTAGGGAGAGGGGGCACCAAGAGACCCAGTACTTC
TRBJ2-7,few,NA,13,TRBV27,CASTLSPGKEQYF,TGTGCCAGCACCCTCTCGCCGGGTAAGGAGCAGTACTTC
TRBJ2-7,once,NA,14,TRBV4-2,CASSPQRGDNEQYF,TGTGCCAGCAGCCCCCAGAGGGGGGATAACGAGCAGTACTTC
TRBJ2-3,NA,NA,12,TRBV14,CASSTGLDTQYF,TGTGCCAGTTCTACAGGGCTCGATACGCAGTATTTT
TRBJ2-3,NA,NA,14,TRBV7-6,CASSLLGNTDTQYF,TGTGCCAGCAGCTTACTGGGAAACACAGATACGCAGTATTTT